This TCR beta chain came from a study of blood T cell repertoires in COVID-19. Overall study: In each case, the material was cDNA or gDNA derived from T cells, B-cell-depleted T cells, or PBMCs.

CDR1 and CDR2 from the germline V gene are SEHNR and FQNEAQ (reference sequence). This CDR3 comprises 15 residues. The V and J ends lost 4 bases and 1 base respectively, with 13 bases between them. Libraries were prepared by immunoSEQ multiplex PCR; TCRdb keeps only in-frame clonotypes and omits some of them. The data hold around 230,000 clones, with roughly 89% observed a single time. The TCR comes from a man aged 30 to 45 who had recovered from COVID-19. The chain links TRBV7-9 to TRBJ1-1, with D hard to call. The specimen sequenced was peripheral blood. The CDR3 region is CASSSPVDPNTEAFF. The CDR3 DNA reads TGTGCCAGCAGCTCCCCGGTAGATCCGAACACTGAAGCTTTCTTT.